What follows are 28 T cell receptor beta chains derived from one specimen sequenced in a study of T cell changes during pregnancy in multiple sclerosis. TCRdb keeps only in-frame clones here, not all; method: immunoSEQ multiplex PCR. The top ten hold more than 1.4% of the sample, which has more than 55,000 clones, approximately 89% seen once. The sequences come from peripheral blood, collected in the second trimester of pregnancy. The receptors originated from a female donor with multiple sclerosis, enrolled in a pregnancy study.

This chain joins TRBV4-3 and TRBJ2-7, with 7 bases aligning to TRBD2. From germline, CDR1 is LGHNA and CDR2 YSLEER. CDR3 length equals 14 residues. The ends lost 1 base at V and 3 bases at J; junction bases unmatched: 3. The CDR3 spells CASSQGWTSYEQYF. The CDR3 DNA is TGCGCCAGCAGCCAAGGTTGGACTAGCTACGAGCAGTACTTC.

V gene TRBV7-3 combines with J gene TRBJ1-3; D remains unclear. V lost 2 bases and J lost 6, with 8 bases in between. This CDR3 is 13 amino acids long. The V gene's germline CDR1 is SGHTA and CDR2 FQGTGA. In DNA, the CDR3 is TGTGCCAGCAGCTTATGGGAGGAAAACACCATATATTTT. Translated, it gives CASSLWEENTIYF.

This rearrangement joins TRBV25-1 to TRBJ1-3; possible D gene TRBD1, 5 bases. V lost 5 bases and J 6 bases, leaving 8 bases between the germline ends. The V gene's germline CDR1 is MGHDK and CDR2 SYGVNS. The CDR3 length is 12 residues. CDR3 sequence: CASSSGLNTIYF. DNA for the CDR3: TGTGCCAGCAGTTCAGGGCTAAACACCATATATTTT.

This clone was counted many times. The chain is built from TRBV5-8 and TRBJ2-7, with D possibly being TRBD2 (5 bases). Germline CDR1 is SGHTS and CDR2 is YDEGEE. The V end lost 9 bases, the J end lost 1 base, and 14 bases lay between the germline ends. This CDR3 comprises 13 residues. CDR3 sequence: CATDLLESYEQYF. CDR3 DNA sequence: TGTGCCACCGACTTACTAGAGTCCTACGAGCAGTACTTC. The full variable domain, rest sourced from reference TRBV5-8 and TRBJ2-7, is EAGVTQSPTHLIKTRGQQATLRCSPISGHTSVYWYQQALGLGLQFLLWYDEGEERNRGNFPPRFSGRQFPNYSSELNVNALELEDSALYLCATDLLESYEQYFGPGTRLTVT.

The V gene is TRBV29-1, the J gene TRBJ1-1; D uncertain. CDR1 and CDR2 from the germline V gene are SQVTM and ANQGSEA. Between the trimmed V and J ends, which lost 6 bases and 1 base, there was a span of 12 bases. The CDR3 contains 13 residues. CDR3 amino acids: CSVSWGENTEAFF. As DNA, the CDR3 is TGCAGCGTATCGTGGGGAGAGAACACTGAAGCTTTCTTT. Variable domain in full (rest from reference TRBV29-1 and TRBJ1-1): SAVISQKPSRDICQRGTSLTIQCQVDSQVTMMFWYRQQPGQSLTLIATANQGSEATYESGFVIDKFPISRPNLTFSTLTVSNMSPEDSSIYLCSVSWGENTEAFFGQGTRLTVV.

The V gene is TRBV6-1, the J gene TRBJ1-5; 9 nucleotides match TRBD1. Germline assignment: CDR1 MNHNS and CDR2 SASEGT. J lost 6 bases, V lost 4 bases, and 4 bases had no gene match. The length of the CDR3 is 14 residues. The CDR3 spells CASSVYRGPQPQHF. Written as DNA, the CDR3 is TGTGCCAGCAGTGTATACAGGGGGCCTCAGCCCCAGCATTTT.

The genes are TRBV5-1 and TRBJ1-1, with unresolved D. The CDR3 loop spans 12 amino acids. Trimming cost V 4 bases and J 1 base, with 5 bases left between them. CDR1 SGHRS and CDR2 YFSETQ come from the germline V gene. DNA of the CDR3: TGCGCCAGCAGCAGACAGAACACTGAAGCTTTCTTT. As protein: CASSRQNTEAFF.

V and J are TRBV18 and TRBJ1-2, with D possibly TRBD1 on 5 matching bases. The CDR3 is 17 residues long. The germline V gene has CDR1 KGHSH and CDR2 LQKENI. V dropped 3 bases and J dropped 4 bases, with 21 bases sitting between them. The CDR3 DNA sequence: TGTGCCAGCTCACCCCCCCGAGGAGGGGCTGGGTTCTATGGCTACACCTTC. Translated: CASSPPRGGAGFYGYTF.

This chain connects TRBV2 to TRBJ2-7; 7 nucleotides agree with TRBD1. The V segment lost 7 bases and the J segment 4 bases; nucleotides outside the gene matches: 7. The germline gives CDR1 SNHLY, CDR2 FYNNEI. The CDR3 totals 13 residues. The CDR3 DNA follows: TGTGCCAGCACGTCTCAGGGGGTTTACGAGCAGTACTTC. Translation: CASTSQGVYEQYF.

V and J are TRBV7-9 and TRBJ2-7, with no clear D. V lost 5 bases and J 4 bases, leaving 9 bases between the germline ends. Germline loops: CDR1 SEHNR, CDR2 FQNEAQ (reference sequence). The CDR3 is 12 residues long. As DNA, the CDR3 is TGTGCCAGCAGCATAATCGGGTACGAGCAGTACTTC. As protein: CASSIIGYEQYF.

The chain joins TRBV27 to TRBJ1-1; 7 nucleotides agree with TRBD1. CDR3 size: 15 residues. Looked up from germline, CDR1 is MNHEY and CDR2 is SMNVEV (reference sequence). V was pared by 2 bases and J by 1 base, with 4 bases of the junction left unmatched. CDR3 coding DNA: TGTGCCAGCAGTTTAAGGCAGGGGGAGAACACTGAAGCTTTCTTT. It is translated as CASSLRQGENTEAFF.

This rearrangement joins TRBV6-1 to TRBJ2-7; D is uncertain. CDR1 MNHNS and CDR2 SASEGT come from the germline V gene. The CDR3 spans 15 residues. The germline V and J ends were trimmed by 0 bases and 4 bases, with 13 bases remaining between them. The CDR3 DNA reads as TGTGCCAGCAGTGAAGCCGAGTGGTTCTGGTACGAGCAGTACTTC. Its translation: CASSEAEWFWYEQYF.

This clone was counted once. The chain employs TRBV21-1 and TRBJ2-1; the table's TRBD2 call for D was not verified on the DNA. TRBV21-1 counts as a pseudogene. The CDR3 covers 19 residues. For the CDR3, the DNA is TGTGCCAGCAGCAAAAAGCGGGAGGCGTCTAGGAGCTCCTACAATGAGCAGTTCTTC. Translated: CASSKKREASRSSYNEQFF.

The genes are TRBV18 and TRBJ2-7, with 9 bases lining up with TRBD1. This CDR3 has 15 amino acids. Germline V gene sequence: CDR1 KGHSH, CDR2 LQKENI. V shed 3 bases, J shed 5 bases, and the junction held 8 bases outside the gene matches. CDR3: CASSPFGQGSHEQYF. CDR3 nucleotide sequence: TGTGCCAGCTCACCCTTTGGACAGGGGTCCCACGAGCAGTACTTC.

V usage is TRBV5-1 and J usage is TRBJ1-1, with D possibly matching TRBD1 (5 bases). The CDR3 has 14 amino acids. Trimming pared 7 bases from V and 5 bases from J, leaving 18 bases between. CDR1 is SGHRS, CDR2 YFSETQ, per germline. In DNA, the CDR3 is TGCGCCAGCGTACCGGGGGGGGTCAGGACTGAAGCTTTCTTT. Encoded protein: CASVPGGVRTEAFF. The entire variable domain, with the rest obtained from reference TRBV5-1 and TRBJ1-1, is as follows: KAGVTQTPRYLIKTRGQQVTLSCSPISGHRSVSWYQQTPGQGLQFLFEYFSETQRNKGNFPGRFSGRQFSNSRSEMNVSTLELGDSALYLCASVPGGVRTEAFFGQGTRLTVV.

V gene TRBV5-1 combines with J gene TRBJ1-1, with TRBD1 identical over 10 bases. The CDR3 has 12 residues. Per germline, CDR1 SGHRS and CDR2 YFSETQ. V lost 5 bases, J lost 9 bases, and 4 bases stayed unmatched. The CDR3 is CASSHDRGQAFF. The CDR3 nucleotides are TGCGCCAGCAGTCACGACAGGGGGCAAGCTTTCTTT.

The chain employs TRBV2 and TRBJ1-3; a possible D gene is TRBD1 (6 bases). The CDR3 contains 14 residues. CDR1 SNHLY and CDR2 FYNNEI come from the germline V gene. The ends were cut back, 7 bases at V and 4 bases at J, with 14 bases in the middle. Here the CDR3 reads CASTQGLTGNTIYF. CDR3 bases: TGTGCCAGCACCCAGGGGTTGACAGGAAACACCATATATTTT.

In this sample, this clone turned up a few times. The chain couples TRBV27 to TRBJ1-1, with a weak D call TRBD1 (5 bases). Trimming shortened V by 5 bases and J by 7 bases, and 11 bases separated the two germline ends. This CDR3 is built from 12 residues. Germline V lookup: CDR1 MNHEY, CDR2 SMNVEV (reference sequence). The CDR3 loop reads CASSDDSREAFF. Written as DNA, the CDR3 is TGTGCCAGCAGTGACGACAGCCGTGAAGCTTTCTTT.

The chain recombines TRBV5-1 with TRBJ2-7; D is unresolved. V shed 2 bases and J shed 0 bases, with 9 bases lying between them. Germline V lookup: CDR1 SGHRS, CDR2 YFSETQ. There are 14 residues in the CDR3. The CDR3 DNA follows: TGCGCCAGCAGCTTTTTAGGCGGCTCCTACGAGCAGTACTTC. Translated: CASSFLGGSYEQYF.

The V and J genes are TRBV15 and TRBJ1-5; a weak D match, TRBD1 (6 bases). The germline V gene has CDR1 LNHNV and CDR2 YYDKDF (reference sequence). Between the trimmed V and J ends, which lost 5 bases and 0 bases, there was a span of 8 bases. The CDR3 is 14 residues long. Written as DNA, the CDR3 is TGTGCCACCAGCCAGGGGCTTAGCAATCAGCCCCAGCATTTT. Translation gives CATSQGLSNQPQHF.

The chain combines TRBV30 with TRBJ2-3; D call uncertain. The CDR3 consists of 11 residues. The V end lost 2 bases, the J end lost 2 bases, and 2 bases lay between the germline ends. Germline CDR1 GTSNPN, CDR2 SVGIG (reference sequence). The CDR3 region has the DNA TGTGCCTGGAGTTACACAGATACGCAGTATTTT. Amino acid sequence: CAWSYTDTQYF. Using reference TRBV30 and TRBJ2-3 for the parts outside the CDR3, the full variable domain is SQTIHQWPATLVQPVGSPLSLECTVEGTSNPNLYWYRQAAGRGLQLLFYSVGIGQISSEVPQNLSASRPQDRQFILSSKKLLLSDSGFYLCAWSYTDTQYFGPGTRLTVL.

The V and J genes are TRBV5-8 and TRBJ2-3; TRBD2 might be the D (5 bases). Germline loops: CDR1 SGHTS, CDR2 YDEGEE. This CDR3 is 16 amino acids long. The V end lost 0 bases, the J end lost 0 bases, and 11 bases lay between the germline ends. CDR3 DNA sequence: TGTGCCAGCAGCTTGGACGGCGGACTCAGCACAGATACGCAGTATTTT. Encoded protein: CASSLDGGLSTDTQYF.

This clone was observed once. The V and J genes are TRBV7-8 and TRBJ2-5; 7 bases match TRBD1. V shed 0 bases, J shed 1 base, and the junction held 5 bases outside the gene matches. The CDR3 extends over 16 amino acids. Germline V gene data show CDR1 as SGHVS and CDR2 as FQNEAQ. CDR3 in amino acids: CASSLAYTGVQETQYF. The CDR3, as DNA: TGTGCCAGCAGCTTAGCTTATACAGGGGTCCAAGAGACCCAGTACTTC. The whole variable domain, remainder taken from reference TRBV7-8 and TRBJ2-5, is GAGVSQSPRYKVAKRGQDVALRCDPISGHVSLFWYQQALGQGPEFLTYFQNEAQLDKSGLPSDRFFAERPEGSVSTLKIQRTQQEDSAVYLCASSLAYTGVQETQYFGPGTRLLVL.

This clone has just one count. The chain has TRBV19 and TRBJ2-3; weak D call: TRBD1 (6 bases). Germline lookup yields CDR1 LNHDA and CDR2 SQIVND (reference sequence). This CDR3 contains 15 residues. V was clipped by 5 bases and J by 1 base, with 13 bases between them. In DNA form, the CDR3 reads TGTGCCAGTAGTTCGACAGGATCGGGCACAGATACGCAGTATTTT. It yields the protein CASSSTGSGTDTQYF.

The V and J genes are TRBV19 and TRBJ2-3; 10 nucleotides line up with TRBD2. This CDR3 is 15 amino acids long. Trimming at V came to 5 bases and at J to 1 base, leaving 3 bases not matched to a gene. From germline, CDR1 is LNHDA and CDR2 SQIVND (reference sequence). Here the CDR3 DNA reads TGTGCCAGTAGTCTGCTAGCGGGAGGCACAGATACGCAGTATTTT. Translated, it gives CASSLLAGGTDTQYF.

This rearrangement joins TRBV5-1 to TRBJ2-1, with 9 bases matching TRBD1. The CDR3 sequence is 16 residues long. J lost 9 bases, V lost 4 bases, and 14 bases had no gene match. The germline CDR1 and CDR2 sequences are SGHRS and YFSETQ. CDR3 loop: CASSPEGPGQGGEQFF. The DNA of the CDR3 is TGCGCCAGCAGCCCCGAAGGCCCGGGACAGGGCGGTGAGCAGTTCTTC.

The rearrangement joins TRBV7-9 to TRBJ1-4; D remains ambiguous. The CDR3 spans 16 residues. V was pared by 3 bases and J by 2 bases, with 13 bases between. Looked up from germline, CDR1 is SEHNR and CDR2 is FQNEAQ (reference sequence). This CDR3 is CASSFFSGGTNEKLFF. In nucleotides, the CDR3 is TGTGCCAGCAGCTTCTTTTCGGGTGGGACTAATGAAAAACTGTTTTTT.

V gene TRBV30 combines with J gene TRBJ2-3, with 8 bases that match TRBD2. The CDR3 has 13 residues. CDR1 GTSNPN and CDR2 SVGIG come from the germline V gene (reference sequence). J lost 13 bases, V lost 3 bases, and 12 bases had no gene match. The CDR3 DNA reads as TGTGCCTGGAGGCGGACTGAGCGGGAGTTCGAGTATTTT. Protein product: CAWRRTEREFEYF.